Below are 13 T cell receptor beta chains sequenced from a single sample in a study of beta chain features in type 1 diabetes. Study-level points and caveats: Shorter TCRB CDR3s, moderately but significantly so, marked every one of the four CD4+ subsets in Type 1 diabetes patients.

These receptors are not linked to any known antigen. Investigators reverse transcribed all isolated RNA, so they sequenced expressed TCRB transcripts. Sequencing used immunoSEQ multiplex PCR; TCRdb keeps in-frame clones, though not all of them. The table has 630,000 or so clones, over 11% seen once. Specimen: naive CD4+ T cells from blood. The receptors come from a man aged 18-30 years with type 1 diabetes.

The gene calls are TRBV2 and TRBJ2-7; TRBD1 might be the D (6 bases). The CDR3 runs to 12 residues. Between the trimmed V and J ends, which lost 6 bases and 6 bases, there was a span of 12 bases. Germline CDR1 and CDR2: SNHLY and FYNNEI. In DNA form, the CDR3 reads TGTGCCAGCAGCGGACAGAGAGTCGAGCAGTACTTC. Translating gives CASSGQRVEQYF.

The CDR3 DNA reads as TGTGCCAGCAGCCCTCGCGGACAGGGAAGACAAGAGACCCAGTACTTC. Its translation is CASSPRGQGRQETQYF. The chain carries TRBV9 and TRBJ2-5, with TRBD1 matching over 8 bases. Germline V gene data show CDR1 as SGDLS and CDR2 as YYNGEE. Trimming took 4 bases from V and 2 from J; bases not matched to a gene: 10. The CDR3 has 16 amino acids.

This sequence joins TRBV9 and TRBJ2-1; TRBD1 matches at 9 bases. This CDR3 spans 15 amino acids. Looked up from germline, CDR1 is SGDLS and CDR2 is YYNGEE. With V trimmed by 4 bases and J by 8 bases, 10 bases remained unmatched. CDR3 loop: CASSRAGQGTYEQFF. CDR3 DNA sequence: TGTGCCAGCAGCCGTGCGGGACAGGGAACCTATGAGCAGTTCTTC.

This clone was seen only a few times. The CDR3 region is CASSAPTSGRTDTQYF. The CDR3, as DNA: TGTGCCAGCAGCGCCCCTACTAGCGGGAGGACAGATACGCAGTATTTT. The rearrangement joins TRBV9 to TRBJ2-3; 12 nucleotides align to TRBD2. The CDR3 extends over 16 amino acids. J was trimmed by 3 bases and V by 3 bases; bases with no gene match: 5. Per the germline V gene, CDR1 is SGDLS and CDR2 is YYNGEE.

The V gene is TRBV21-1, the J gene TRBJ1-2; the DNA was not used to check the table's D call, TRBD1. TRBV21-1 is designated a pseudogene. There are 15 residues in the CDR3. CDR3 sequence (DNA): TGTGCCAGCAGCAAAGAACAGGGTGACCGATATGGCTACACCTTC. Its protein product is CASSKEQGDRYGYTF.

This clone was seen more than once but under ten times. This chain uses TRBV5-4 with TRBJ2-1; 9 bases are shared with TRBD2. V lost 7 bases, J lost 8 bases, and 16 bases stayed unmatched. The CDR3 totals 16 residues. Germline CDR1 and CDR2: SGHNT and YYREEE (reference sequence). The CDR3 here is CASRTVVVAGEDEQFF. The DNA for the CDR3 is TGTGCCAGCCGGACTGTGGTGGTAGCGGGAGAGGATGAGCAGTTCTTC.

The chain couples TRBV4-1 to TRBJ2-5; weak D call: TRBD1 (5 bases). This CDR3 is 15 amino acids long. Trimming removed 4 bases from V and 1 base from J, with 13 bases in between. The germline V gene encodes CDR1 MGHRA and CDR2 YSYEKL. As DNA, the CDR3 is TGCGCCAGCAGCCCTCAGGGCAGGGCCCAAGAGACCCAGTACTTC. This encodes CASSPQGRAQETQYF.

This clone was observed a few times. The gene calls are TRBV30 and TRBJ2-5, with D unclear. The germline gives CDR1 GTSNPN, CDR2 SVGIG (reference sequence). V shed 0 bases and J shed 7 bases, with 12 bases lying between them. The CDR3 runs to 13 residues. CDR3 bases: TGTGCCTGGAGTGTAAATGATTTAGGGACCCAGTACTTC. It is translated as CAWSVNDLGTQYF.

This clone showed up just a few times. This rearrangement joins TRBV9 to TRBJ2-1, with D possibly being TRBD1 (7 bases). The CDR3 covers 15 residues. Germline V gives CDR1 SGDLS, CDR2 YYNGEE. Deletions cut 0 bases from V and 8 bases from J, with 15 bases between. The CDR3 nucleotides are TGTGCCAGCAGCGTAGCGTCAGGGGGGTTCGATGAGCAGTTCTTC. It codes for CASSVASGGFDEQFF.

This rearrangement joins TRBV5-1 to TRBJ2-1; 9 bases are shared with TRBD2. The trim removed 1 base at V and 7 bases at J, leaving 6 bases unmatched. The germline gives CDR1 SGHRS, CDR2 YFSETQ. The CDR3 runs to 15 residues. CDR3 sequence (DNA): TGCGCCAGCAGCTTGATCGGACTAGCGCCAAATGAGCAGTTCTTC. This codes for CASSLIGLAPNEQFF.

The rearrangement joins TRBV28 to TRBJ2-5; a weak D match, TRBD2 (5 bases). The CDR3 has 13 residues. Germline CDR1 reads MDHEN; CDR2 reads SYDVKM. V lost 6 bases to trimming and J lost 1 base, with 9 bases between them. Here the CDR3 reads CASSRTSQETQYF. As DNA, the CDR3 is TGTGCCAGCAGCCGTACTAGCCAAGAGACCCAGTACTTC.

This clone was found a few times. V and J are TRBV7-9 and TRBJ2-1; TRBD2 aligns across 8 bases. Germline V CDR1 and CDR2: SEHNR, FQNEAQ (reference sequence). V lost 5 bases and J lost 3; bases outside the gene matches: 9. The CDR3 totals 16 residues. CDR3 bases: TGTGCCAGCAGCCCCACCTTAAGCGGGAGCTACAATGAGCAGTTCTTC. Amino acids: CASSPTLSGSYNEQFF.

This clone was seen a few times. CDR3 residues: CASSQEGLYTEAFF. Here the CDR3 DNA reads TGCGCCAGCAGCCAAGAGGGACTCTACACTGAAGCTTTCTTT. The chain is built from TRBV4-1 and TRBJ1-1; a possible D gene is TRBD1 (5 bases). This CDR3 contains 14 residues. Germline CDR1 reads MGHRA; CDR2 reads YSYEKL. Trimming stripped 0 bases from V and 3 bases from J, with 8 bases between.